This entry lists 5 T cell receptor beta chains sequenced from one sample in a study of cytomegalovirus exposure and HLA in healthy donors. Produced via immunoSEQ multiplex PCR; TCRdb's table is partial and in-frame only. The sample has some 100,000 clones, 70% to 90% seen once; the top ten hold less than 2%. Sequencing was done on a sample of PBMCs. These TCRs come from a man younger than 35 in good health and CMV-seronegative.

The chain is built from TRBV28 and TRBJ1-1, with D possibly matching TRBD1 (5 bases). V was clipped by 9 bases and J by 7 bases, with 12 bases between them. CDR1 is MDHEN and CDR2 is SYDVKM in the germline V gene. This CDR3 contains 11 residues. The CDR3 DNA reads as TGTGCCAGTTCGGGACTCTATGAAGCTTTCTTT. Translation: CASSGLYEAFF.

V and J are TRBV7-2 and TRBJ1-6, with D perhaps TRBD1 (5 bases). The length of the CDR3 is 13 residues. V lost 0 bases to trimming and J lost 12 bases, with 9 bases between them. Germline V lookup: CDR1 SGHTA, CDR2 FQGNSA. The chain's CDR3 is CASSLAGGGPLHF. CDR3 coding DNA: TGTGCCAGCAGCTTAGCGGGGGGGGGACCCCTCCACTTT.

The chain couples TRBV7-7 to TRBJ2-2; D is possibly TRBD1 (5 bases). The ends were cut back, 0 bases at V and 0 bases at J, with 5 bases in the middle. Germline values: CDR1 SSHAT, CDR2 FNYEAQ (reference sequence). The CDR3 totals 15 residues. This chain's CDR3 is CASSLAGANTGELFF. The CDR3 region has the DNA TGTGCCAGCAGCTTAGCAGGGGCGAACACCGGGGAGCTGTTTTTT.

The chain combines TRBV2 with TRBJ2-7; the match to TRBD2 covers 10 bases. Unmatched junction bases numbered 10, after V lost 7 bases and J lost 1 base. This CDR3 has 16 amino acids. Germline CDR1 is SNHLY and CDR2 is FYNNEI. CDR3 protein: CASIRGGLAVSYEQYF. CDR3 in DNA: TGTGCCAGCATCCGAGGCGGACTAGCGGTTTCCTACGAGCAGTACTTC. Combining the CDR3 with reference TRBV2 and TRBJ2-7 gives the whole variable domain EPEVTQTPSHQVTQMGQEVILRCVPISNHLYFYWYRQILGQKVEFLVSFYNNEISEKSEIFDDQFSVERPDGSNFTLKIRSTKLEDSAMYFCASIRGGLAVSYEQYFGPGTRLTVT.

The chain links TRBV6-7 to TRBJ2-1; 11 bases fit TRBD2. TRBV6-7 is classed as an ORF, of uncertain function. V lost 2 bases, J lost 2 bases, and 5 bases stayed unmatched. The CDR3 runs to 17 residues. The CDR3 DNA follows: TGTGCCAGCAGTTACGGGACTAGCGGCGCGACCTACAATGAGCAGTTCTTC. It is translated as CASSYGTSGATYNEQFF.